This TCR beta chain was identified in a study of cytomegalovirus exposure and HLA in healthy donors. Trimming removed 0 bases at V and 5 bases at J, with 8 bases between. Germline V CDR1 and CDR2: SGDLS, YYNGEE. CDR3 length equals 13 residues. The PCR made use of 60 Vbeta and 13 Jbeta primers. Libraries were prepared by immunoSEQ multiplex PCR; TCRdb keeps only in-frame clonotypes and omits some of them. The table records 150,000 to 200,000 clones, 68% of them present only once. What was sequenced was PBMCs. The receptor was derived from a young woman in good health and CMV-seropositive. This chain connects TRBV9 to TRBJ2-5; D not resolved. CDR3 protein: CASSVGVVETQYF. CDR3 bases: TGTGCCAGCAGCGTAGGAGTAGTGGAGACCCAGTACTTC. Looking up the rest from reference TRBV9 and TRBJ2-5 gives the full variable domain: DSGVTQTPKHLITATGQRVTLRCSPRSGDLSVYWYQQSLDQGLQFLIQYYNGEERAKGNILERFSAQQFPDLHSELNLSSLELGDSALYFCASSVGVVETQYFGPGTRLLVL.